These T cell receptor beta chains were read from a single sample in a study of cytomegalovirus exposure and HLA in healthy donors. Only in-frame clones appear in the TCRdb table, and some are missing; sequencing was by immunoSEQ multiplex PCR. The data hold 84,000 or so clones, with around 77% observed a single time. Sequenced: PBMCs. These receptor sequences come from a man over 45 in good health and CMV-seronegative. CDR3s include the opening cysteine and the closing phenylalanine or tryptophan. The D gene is left open where the match is weak. Size is stated for part of the rows, as once, few or many counts, or as a class when the clone is expanded.

15	TRBV30	-	TRBJ1-1	-	TGTGCCTGGGGGAGAGGACTATCGAGCTACACTGAAGCTTTCTTT	CAWGRGLSSYTEAFF
15	TRBV4-1	TRBD2	TRBJ2-1	few	TGCGCCAGCAGCCAAGTCGGGGGGAGCAACAATGAGCAGTTCTTC	CASSQVGGSNNEQFF
13	TRBV4-3	-	TRBJ1-1	few	TGCGCCAGCAGTCGGCCAGGGGAAACTGAAGCTTTCTTT	CASSRPGETEAFF
13	TRBV19	-	TRBJ1-1	-	TGTGCCAGTAGTATAGTTATAGCGGCTGAAGCTTTCTTT	CASSIVIAAEAFF
14	TRBV5-4	TRBD1	TRBJ2-3	-	TGTGCCAGCAGCATTCGACAGGGGTGGGATACGCAGTATTTT	CASSIRQGWDTQYF
14	TRBV6-1	TRBD1	TRBJ1-5	few	TGTGCCAGCACCGAGGGGACAGGGAATCAGCCCCAGCATTTT	CASTEGTGNQPQHF
15	TRBV19	TRBD2	TRBJ2-1	once	TGTGCCAGTAGTATGGGCGGGAGCTCCTACAATGAGCAGTTCTTC	CASSMGGSSYNEQFF
14	TRBV19	TRBD1	TRBJ1-2	once	TGTGCCAGTAGTGCGGACAGGGTCGACTATGGCTACACCTTC	CASSADRVDYGYTF
16	TRBV11-2	-	TRBJ2-7	-	TGTGCCAGCAGCTTAGTTCCTGGACAGAGATTCTACGAGCAGTACTTC	CASSLVPGQRFYEQYF
13	TRBV27	-	TRBJ1-5	-	TGTGCCAGCAGTTTCCCTACCTACGTCCCCCAGCATTTT	CASSFPTYVPQHF
16	TRBV9	TRBD2	TRBJ2-1	-	TGTGCCAGCAGCGTAAGTAGCGGGGCCGCCTACAATGAGCAGTTCTTC	CASSVSSGAAYNEQFF
14	TRBV7-7	TRBD2	TRBJ2-5	-	TGTGCTAGCAGTCAAGGACTAGCAATCGAGACCCAGTACTTC	CASSQGLAIETQYF
14	TRBV11-2	-	TRBJ1-1	-	TGTGCCAGCAGCTTAGATCGATGGGGCGCTGAAGCTTTCTTT	CASSLDRWGAEAFF
14	TRBV2	TRBD1	TRBJ2-1	-	TGTGCCAGCACTGAGGGGGCCTCCTACAATGAGCAGTTCTTC	CASTEGASYNEQFF
15	TRBV5-1	TRBD2	TRBJ2-6	few	TGCGCCACCAGGGAGGGGCTCACTGGGGCCAACGTCCTGACTTTC	CATREGLTGANVLTF
13	TRBV10-2	-	TRBJ2-7	-	TGCGCCATCAACGACAAACTCACCTACGAGCAGTACTTC	CAINDKLTYEQYF
15	TRBV6-1	-	TRBJ2-4	-	TGTGCCAGCAATAAAGGAGGAGAAGCCAAAAACATTCAGTACTTC	CASNKGGEAKNIQYF
15	TRBV30	TRBD1	TRBJ1-2	-	TGTGCCTGGCAAGGGGACAGCGAAGACGACTATGGCTACACCTTC	CAWQGDSEDDYGYTF
14	TRBV9	-	TRBJ2-1	-	TGTGCCAGCAGCCGAAACGGGATAAACAATGAGCAGTTCTTC	CASSRNGINNEQFF
14	TRBV5-6	-	TRBJ2-5	-	TGTGCCAGCAGCGGGCCACAGATCCAAGAGACCCAGTACTTC	CASSGPQIQETQYF
14	TRBV6-6	TRBD1	TRBJ1-2	few	TGTGCCAGCAGTTACTTGGGGACAGGGGAGGGCTACACCTTC	CASSYLGTGEGYTF
14	TRBV29-1	-	TRBJ2-2	-	TGCAGCGGAAGGGAGGCAGGGGGAACCGGGGAGCTGTTTTTT	CSGREAGGTGELFF
14	TRBV4-1	TRBD1	TRBJ1-2	-	TGCGCCAGCAGCCAAGAGACAGGGGTAGGCGGCTACACCTTC	CASSQETGVGGYTF
17	TRBV4-1	TRBD2	TRBJ2-3	-	TGCGCCAGCAGCCGCCAAACCGGGGGGTTCCTACCAGAGCCGCAGTATTTT	CASSRQTGGFLPEPQYF
13	TRBV29-1	-	TRBJ2-4	-	TGCAGCTCCATGGACAGAGCCGAAAACATTCAGTACTTC	CSSMDRAENIQYF
14	TRBV19	-	TRBJ2-7	few	TGTGCCAGTAGTATAGATCTGACAGCCTACGAGCAGTACTTC	CASSIDLTAYEQYF